This T cell receptor (beta chain) was sequenced in a study of identical twins. Study-wide results and caveats: Zero-insertion results could be subject to partial confounding by invariant MAIT and iNKT cells.

Ten or more counts support this clonotype. No antigen is known for it. cDNA molecules carried unique molecular identifiers, and template switching added a universal primer site. TCRdb used MiXCR to reprocess the 5' RACE reads, holding one entry per CDR3 protein. The table lists around 690,000 distinct CDR3 sequences, around 21% of them singletons. V was clipped by 6 bases and J by 6 bases, with 26 bases between them. This CDR3 has 17 amino acids. The germline V gene encodes CDR1 MNHNS and CDR2 SASEGT. These sequences were also reported in another study, on T cells expressing NK-cell markers. Per that study: Of the CD8+ T cells in more than five donors, roughly 1.0-7.5% belonged to dominant NKG2C+ clonotypes.

The chain combines TRBV6-1 with TRBJ2-5, with unresolved D. Sequencing was carried out using PBMCs. This receptor was identified in a woman under 30 in good health. As DNA, the CDR3 is TGTGCCAGCAGCCCTCCACCGACGTGGGCCGGAATAAAGACCCAGTACTTC. Translation gives CASSPPPTWAGIKTQYF.